A single sample is the source of the 27 T cell receptor beta chains below, sequenced in a study of CD8 T cells in ankylosing spondylitis (dated by TCRdb to 2017 to 2019). These receptors have no known antigen. The method was 5' RACE. Sequenced on an Illumina HiSeq 2500. Using fastp trimming at Q25 and MiXCR clonotype assembly, TCRdb reanalyzed the public sequencing data and kept in-frame beta chains. Identical CDR3 protein sequences are pooled into one entry, listed with their most common genes and DNA. This sample gives hundreds of thousands of distinct CDR3 sequences in total; 25% to 30% of them show up just once. About 1% of the sample is taken by the ten largest. On the study overall, not on this receptor specifically: A TCR beta motif of several highly homologous amino acid variants appeared characteristic of blood from ankylosing spondylitis patients.

Sequencing used blood, either unsorted or a sorted T cell fraction (not recorded which). The source is a male donor with ankylosing spondylitis.

The rearrangement links TRBV6-1 to TRBJ2-7, with TRBD2 matching 12 bases. CDR3 length: 15 amino acids. Germline-derived CDR1 and CDR2 are MNHNS and SASEGT. The junction had 8 bases not matched to a gene; V was cut back by 6 bases and J by 5 bases. CDR3 bases: TGTGCCAGCAGAAAGGGACTAGCGGGTGGGAACGAGCAGTACGTC. This gives the protein CASRKGLAGGNEQYV.

The V gene is TRBV5-1, the J gene TRBJ2-3; 10 bases map to TRBD2. CDR1 SGHRS and CDR2 YFSETQ come from the germline V gene. Losses at the gene ends were 5 bases for V and 1 base for J; bases not matched to a gene: 4. The CDR3 is 15 amino acids. Written as DNA, the CDR3 is TGCGCCAGCAGGATCGGGACTAGCGGCACAGATACGCAGTATTTT. This gives the protein CASRIGTSGTDTQYF.

The J gene is TRBJ2-2, the V gene TRBV5-1; the D is unclear. This CDR3 spans 13 amino acids. Trimming took 4 bases from V and 6 from J, leaving 10 bases between them. Per germline, CDR1 SGHRS and CDR2 YFSETQ. This CDR3 reads CASSDVDSGELFF. CDR3 coding DNA: TGCGCCAGCAGCGACGTTGATTCCGGGGAGCTGTTTTTT.

The chain couples TRBV10-3 to TRBJ1-1; D gene uncertain. Trimming removed 3 bases from V and 7 bases from J, with 9 bases in between. The CDR3 length is 12 residues. CDR1 and CDR2 from the germline V gene are ENHRY and SYGVKD. The chain's CDR3 is CAISDEPGEAFF. The CDR3 coding sequence is TGTGCCATCAGTGATGAACCGGGTGAAGCTTTCTTT.

V gene TRBV12-3 or TRBV12-4 combines with J gene TRBJ1-4; TRBD1 might be the D (5 bases). V lost 7 bases and J 8 bases, leaving 11 bases between the germline ends. This CDR3 is built from 12 residues. The CDR3 DNA reads as TGTGCCAGCACCCTGGGGGGGGAAAAACTGTTTTTT. Encoded protein: CASTLGGEKLFF.

This clonotype was seen more than once but under ten times. The V gene is TRBV7-2, the J gene TRBJ2-1, with D perhaps matching TRBD2 (5 bases). V shed 5 bases and J shed 4 bases, with 15 bases lying between them. The CDR3 runs to 15 residues. The V gene's germline CDR1 is SGHTA and CDR2 FQGNSA. For the CDR3, the DNA is TGTGCCAGCAGCCCAGAACCGGACTCTTACAATGAGCAGTTCTTC. It translates to CASSPEPDSYNEQFF.

The chain employs TRBV12-3 or TRBV12-4 and TRBJ2-1; perhaps TRBD2 as D (6 bases). This CDR3 comprises 15 residues. Trimming left V 3 bases short and J 4 bases short, with 13 bases between. In nucleotides, the CDR3 is TGTGCCAGCAGTTTTGGCGGGAAGCCTTACAATGAGCAGTTCTTC. This sequence encodes CASSFGGKPYNEQFF.

This clonotype was recorded a few times. The chain links TRBV7-9 to TRBJ2-3, with 14 bases fitting TRBD2. V gave up 6 bases and J gave up 4 bases; unmatched junction bases: 6. Germline CDR1 and CDR2: SEHNR and FQNEAQ (reference sequence). This CDR3 has 16 amino acids. CDR3 bases: TGTGCCAGCAGATCTGGACTAGCGGGAGGCGCAGATACGCAGTATTTT. It codes for CASRSGLAGGADTQYF.

The chain combines TRBV19 with TRBJ1-5, with a tentative D call TRBD1 (5 bases). CDR1 is LNHDA and CDR2 is SQIVND in the germline V gene (reference sequence). The CDR3 has 14 amino acids. V dropped 8 bases and J dropped 3 bases, with 14 bases sitting between them. The CDR3 DNA follows: TGTGCCAGTGGGCGAGACAGAAACAATCAGCCCCAGCATTTT. Residues: CASGRDRNNQPQHF. The full variable domain, completed using reference TRBV19 and TRBJ1-5, is DGGITQSPKYLFRKEGQNVTLSCEQNLNHDAMYWYRQDPGQGLRLIYYSQIVNDFQKGDIAEGYSVSREKKESFPLTVTSAQKNPTAFYLCASGRDRNNQPQHFGDGTRLSIL.

Only one count was recorded for this clonotype. The chain joins TRBV15 to TRBJ1-2, with D maybe TRBD1 (5 bases). V was clipped by 0 bases and J by 8 bases, with 16 bases between them. The germline V gene encodes CDR1 LNHNV and CDR2 YYDKDF (reference sequence). The CDR3 is made up of 15 amino acids. CDR3 in amino acids: CATSRDPDGTLGYTF. For the CDR3, the DNA is TGTGCCACCAGCAGAGATCCGGATGGGACTCTGGGCTACACCTTC. Combining the CDR3 with reference TRBV15 and TRBJ1-2 gives the whole variable domain DAMVIQNPRYQVTQFGKPVTLSCSQTLNHNVMYWYQQKSSQAPKLLFHYYDKDFNNEADTPDNFQSRRPNTSFCFLDIRSPGLGDTAMYLCATSRDPDGTLGYTFGSGTRLTVV.

The chain is built from TRBV7-9 and TRBJ2-1, with 8 bases identical to TRBD2. CDR3 length: 14 residues. Looked up from germline, CDR1 is SEHNR and CDR2 is FQNEAQ (reference sequence). The trim removed 5 bases at V and 5 bases at J, leaving 5 bases unmatched. In nucleotides, the CDR3 is TGTGCCAGCAGCCCTAGCGGGTCTCACAATGAGCAGTTCTTC. Its translation: CASSPSGSHNEQFF.

V and J are TRBV2 and TRBJ1-2; D unresolved. Germline V gene sequence: CDR1 SNHLY, CDR2 FYNNEI. CDR3 length: 11 amino acids. V gave up 6 bases and J gave up 7 bases, with 9 bases separating them. CDR3 sequence (DNA): TGTGCCAGCAGCGATGATGCTGGCTACACCTTC. Translated, it gives CASSDDAGYTF.

This chain joins TRBV20-1 and TRBJ2-5; unclear D gene. Trimming cost V 8 bases and J 2 bases, with 9 bases left between them. The CDR3 spans 11 residues. The V gene's germline CDR1 is DFQATT and CDR2 SNEGSKA (reference sequence). The DNA for the CDR3 is TGCAGTCCAAGGCCACAAGAGACCCAGTACTTC. Translating gives CSPRPQETQYF.

V is TRBV29-1 and J is TRBJ1-2; 10 nucleotides line up with TRBD1. The CDR3 has 16 residues. The V segment lost 5 bases and the J segment 2 bases; nucleotides outside the gene matches: 11. CDR1 SQVTM and CDR2 ANQGSEA come from the germline V gene. CDR3 loop: CSVQGTGEVFNYGYTF. For the CDR3, the DNA is TGCAGCGTTCAAGGGACAGGGGAGGTTTTCAACTATGGCTACACCTTC.

This clonotype turned up a few times. The chain uses TRBV28 and TRBJ2-7; a possible D gene is TRBD2 (7 bases). CDR1 and CDR2 from the germline V gene are MDHEN and SYDVKM. The CDR3 consists of 14 residues. The V gene lost 5 bases and the J gene lost 3 bases, with 14 bases spanning the gap. CDR3 sequence: CASSRGGGYYEQYV. The CDR3 region has the DNA TGTGCCAGCAGTAGAGGGGGAGGGTACTACGAGCAGTACGTC.

The sample holds a few counts of this clonotype. This rearrangement joins TRBV20-1 to TRBJ1-2, with 8 positions matching TRBD1. The junction had 10 bases not matched to a gene; V was cut back by 6 bases and J by 10 bases. Germline CDR1 is DFQATT and CDR2 is SNEGSKA (reference sequence). This CDR3 has 12 amino acids. For the CDR3, the DNA is TGCAGTGCCCCGGGACAGGCGAGACTCTACACCTTC. This encodes CSAPGQARLYTF.

This clonotype was observed a handful of times. This chain connects TRBV5-1 to TRBJ1-1; no clear D gene. This CDR3 has 14 residues. The germline V and J ends were trimmed by 0 bases and 6 bases, with 12 bases remaining between them. CDR1 and CDR2 (germline): SGHRS, YFSETQ. This chain's CDR3 is CASSLGFEGSEAFF. Here the CDR3 DNA reads TGCGCCAGCAGCTTGGGTTTCGAGGGCTCTGAAGCTTTCTTT.

This rearrangement joins TRBV20-1 to TRBJ2-5, with D uncertain. Germline CDR1 is DFQATT and CDR2 is SNEGSKA (reference sequence). This CDR3 spans 14 amino acids. Trimming shortened V by 6 bases and J by 4 bases, and 18 bases separated the two germline ends. The CDR3 protein is CSAAPAQSAETQYF. As DNA, the CDR3 is TGCAGTGCCGCCCCAGCGCAGTCCGCAGAGACCCAGTACTTC.

This clonotype was seen only once. The chain uses TRBV19 and TRBJ2-3; 9 positions match TRBD2. V dropped 3 bases and J dropped 7; count of bases not matched to a gene: 8. The germline V gene encodes CDR1 LNHDA and CDR2 SQIVND (reference sequence). This CDR3 has 15 amino acids. CDR3 sequence (DNA): TGTGCCAGTAGTATTATAGCGGGAGAACGCAATACGCAGTATTTT. It specifies CASSIIAGERNTQYF. Full variable domain (missing parts from reference TRBV19 and TRBJ2-3): DGGITQSPKYLFRKEGQNVTLSCEQNLNHDAMYWYRQDPGQGLRLIYYSQIVNDFQKGDIAEGYSVSREKKESFPLTVTSAQKNPTAFYLCASSIIAGERNTQYFGPGTRLTVL.

This clonotype was counted between two and nine times. The gene calls are TRBV5-6 and TRBJ2-1, with 10 bases that match TRBD2. V lost 0 bases and J lost 7; bases outside the gene matches: 4. The CDR3 runs to 15 residues. CDR1 is SGHDT and CDR2 is YYEEEE in the germline V gene. Here the CDR3 DNA reads TGTGCCAGCAGCTTGGAAGCGGGAGGGCCTAATGAGCAGTTCTTC. Protein sequence: CASSLEAGGPNEQFF.

The chain joins TRBV20-1 to TRBJ2-3; D perhaps matches TRBD2 (7 bases). Per the germline V gene, CDR1 is DFQATT and CDR2 is SNEGSKA (reference sequence). Trimming removed 3 bases from V and 6 bases from J, with 16 bases in between. The CDR3 runs to 14 residues. CDR3 sequence reads: CSASRGGAGDTQYF. The DNA for the CDR3 is TGCAGTGCTAGCCGAGGGGGGGCGGGTGATACGCAGTATTTT.

The rearrangement uses TRBV20-1 and TRBJ2-7; D unclear. CDR3 length equals 11 residues. CDR1 DFQATT and CDR2 SNEGSKA come from the germline V gene (reference sequence). V was trimmed by 5 bases and J by 3 bases, leaving 8 bases between them. CDR3 DNA sequence: TGCAGTGCTGGTCCCTACTACGAGCAGTACTTC. Translated, it gives CSAGPYYEQYF.

This sequence joins TRBV5-1 and TRBJ2-5; 12 bases match TRBD2. The ends lost 6 bases at V and 2 bases at J; junction bases unmatched: 8. CDR3 length: 16 amino acids. Germline V gene lookup returns CDR1 SGHRS and CDR2 YFSETQ. The CDR3 loop reads CASTSGLAGFQETQYF. DNA for the CDR3: TGCGCCAGCACCTCCGGACTAGCGGGATTTCAAGAGACCCAGTACTTC.

This clonotype was seen more than once but under ten times. The chain joins TRBV20-1 to TRBJ2-3; D unclear. This CDR3 is 15 amino acids long. Germline-derived CDR1 and CDR2 are DFQATT and SNEGSKA (reference sequence). Trimming took off 0 bases at V and 1 base at J, with 11 bases between the two ends. CDR3 coding DNA: TGCAGTGCTAGAGACCCGAGAACAGGCACAGATACGCAGTATTTT. It codes for CSARDPRTGTDTQYF.

The V and J genes are TRBV12-3 or TRBV12-4 and TRBJ1-1; no clear D gene. The CDR3 is 11 amino acids. V was trimmed by 7 bases and J by 3 bases, leaving 6 bases between them. The CDR3 bases are TGTGCCAGCATCAGCCACACTGAAGCTTTCTTT. Residues: CASISHTEAFF.

This chain uses TRBV11-2 with TRBJ2-7; no reliable D call. The CDR3 sequence is 14 residues long. With 5 bases removed from V and 2 bases from J, the gap between germline ends came to 13 bases. Germline values: CDR1 SGHAT, CDR2 FQNNGV. Here the CDR3 DNA reads TGTGCCAGCAGCCACCACAGTAAGACCTACGAGCAGTACTTC. The encoded protein is CASSHHSKTYEQYF.

In its sample, this clonotype was seen many times. The chain has TRBV15 and TRBJ1-1; D perhaps matches TRBD1 (6 bases). V lost 3 bases and J lost 12, with 14 bases in between. Germline CDR1 is LNHNV and CDR2 is YYDKDF (reference sequence). The CDR3 is made up of 12 amino acids. DNA of the CDR3: TGTGCCACCAGCAGCCTACAGGGTGGGTCTTTCTTT. Residues: CATSSLQGGSFF.